Listed below are T cell receptor beta chains from one sample, sequenced in a study of blood T cell repertoires in COVID-19. Libraries were prepared by immunoSEQ multiplex PCR; TCRdb keeps only in-frame clonotypes and omits some of them. The table records about 150,000 clones, roughly 86% of them present only once. Sequencing was carried out using peripheral blood. The receptor source for this set is a woman in her forties or fifties with acute or convalescent COVID-19. CDR3s include the opening cysteine and the closing phenylalanine or tryptophan. A D gene is named only where the DNA matches it firmly. Expanded clones get a size class; other rows say once, few or many, or leave the size out.

v_call	d_call	j_call	clone_size	cdr3_aa	cdr3_nt
TRBV5-6	.	TRBJ1-2	.	CASSGRWAHGYTF	TGTGCCAGCAGCGGAAGATGGGCGCATGGCTACACCTTC
TRBV5-6	.	TRBJ1-1	few	CASSLVRGSTGAFF	TGTGCCAGCAGCTTGGTGAGAGGATCCACCGGAGCTTTCTTT
TRBV29-1	TRBD1	TRBJ1-2	.	CSVDRGRDYGYTF	TGCAGCGTTGACAGGGGGCGCGACTATGGCTACACCTTC
TRBV18	TRBD2	TRBJ2-1	.	CASSPTSGRAINEQFF	TGTGCCAGCTCACCCACTAGCGGGAGGGCCATCAATGAGCAGTTCTTC
TRBV10-3	TRBD2	TRBJ2-7	.	CAISLAGTSYEQYF	TGTGCCATCAGCTTAGCGGGAACCTCCTACGAGCAGTACTTC
TRBV10-2	TRBD2	TRBJ2-7	once	CASSGPGLAAYEQYF	TGCGCCAGCAGTGGGCCGGGACTAGCGGCCTACGAGCAGTACTTC
TRBV7-9	.	TRBJ2-1	.	CASSSKGFIGESSYNEQFF	TGTGCCAGCAGCTCAAAAGGTTTTATCGGGGAAAGTTCCTACAATGAGCAGTTCTTC
TRBV18	TRBD2	TRBJ2-7	.	CASSPERGGPYEQYF	TGTGCCAGCTCACCAGAGCGGGGGGGTCCCTACGAGCAGTACTTC
TRBV9	.	TRBJ2-1	.	CASSVEGLNNEQFF	TGTGCCAGCAGCGTAGAGGGACTTAACAATGAGCAGTTCTTC
TRBV18	TRBD1	TRBJ2-7	.	CASSPPTGLHEQYF	TGTGCCAGCTCACCGCCGACAGGGTTGCACGAGCAGTACTTC
TRBV19	.	TRBJ1-2	.	CASSIDVRPEDGYTF	TGTGCCAGTAGTATAGATGTTAGGCCGGAGGATGGCTACACCTTC
TRBV3-1/TRBV3-2	.	TRBJ2-2	.	CASSQMSGENTGELFF	TGTGCCAGCAGCCAAATGTCAGGGGAGAACACCGGGGAGCTGTTTTTT
TRBV11-2	TRBD2	TRBJ2-2	.	CASSLSRLAGGTGELFF	TGTGCCAGCAGCTTATCAAGGCTAGCGGGGGGTACCGGGGAGCTGTTTTTT
TRBV6-4	TRBD1	TRBJ1-5	once	CASSPNRGQQPQHF	TGTGCCAGCAGCCCCAACAGGGGGCAACAGCCCCAGCATTTT
TRBV15	.	TRBJ2-7	.	CATSRGGSSYEQYF	TGTGCCACCAGCAGAGGAGGGAGCTCCTACGAGCAGTACTTC
TRBV5-6	.	TRBJ1-2	few	CASSLGGGAGYTF	TGTGCCAGCAGCTTGGGTGGCGGGGCCGGCTACACCTTC
TRBV25-1	.	TRBJ1-3	.	CASSESGGFSGNTIYF	TGTGCCAGCAGTGAATCGGGGGGCTTCTCTGGAAACACCATATATTTT
TRBV19	TRBD1	TRBJ2-6	.	CASSTQGYAGANVLTF	TGTGCCAGTAGTACACAGGGGTACGCTGGGGCCAACGTCCTGACTTTC
TRBV10-2	.	TRBJ2-7	.	CASPWGGPSYEQYF	TGCGCCAGCCCTTGGGGGGGCCCCTCCTACGAGCAGTACTTC
TRBV5-1	.	TRBJ2-1	.	CASSLDTNNEQFF	TGCGCCAGCAGCTTGGACACAAACAATGAGCAGTTCTTC
TRBV15	.	TRBJ2-6	.	CATSERRGSSGANVLTF	TGTGCCACCAGCGAGAGGAGGGGCAGCTCTGGGGCCAACGTCCTGACTTTC